Below are 8 T cell receptor beta chains sequenced from a single sample in a study of T cell responses to AZD1222 COVID-19 vaccine. Data came from immunoSEQ multiplex PCR; TCRdb stores just in-frame clones and leaves some out. Of about 150,000 clones detected, less than 90% appear once; the ten largest clones hold approximately 3.1%. Sequencing used peripheral blood, obtained on day 0 of AZD1222 vaccination. The receptors here all came from an adult in good health.

This clone is a singleton in its sample. This chain connects TRBV18 to TRBJ1-2; TRBD1 might be the D (6 bases). Per germline, CDR1 KGHSH and CDR2 LQKENI. The V end lost 0 bases, the J end lost 7 bases, and 21 bases lay between the germline ends. The CDR3 extends over 17 amino acids. The CDR3 is CASSPPTLRGVSGGYTF. CDR3 nucleotides: TGTGCCAGCTCACCACCGACCCTAAGGGGGGTGTCGGGTGGCTACACCTTC.

The V gene is TRBV7-2, the J gene TRBJ2-7; D is perhaps TRBD1 (6 bases). Germline V gene data show CDR1 as SGHTA and CDR2 as FQGNSA. V lost 0 bases to trimming and J lost 3 bases, with 9 bases between them. CDR3 length: 14 residues. The CDR3 region has the DNA TGTGCCAGCAGCTTAGCGCCACAGGGCTACGAGCAGTACTTC. The encoded protein is CASSLAPQGYEQYF.

This chain uses TRBV7-2 with TRBJ2-1; 15 nucleotides match TRBD2. V lost 5 bases to trimming and J lost 10 bases; unmatched junction nucleotides: 9. Germline CDR1 SGHTA, CDR2 FQGNSA. The CDR3 sequence is 16 residues long. CDR3 sequence: CASSTRTSGGAFEQFF. The CDR3 bases are TGTGCCAGCAGCACCCGGACTAGCGGGGGGGCATTCGAGCAGTTCTTC.

The J gene is TRBJ2-5, the V gene TRBV5-5; D is ambiguous. The V end was cut by 0 bases, the J end by 5 bases, with 14 bases between. This CDR3 spans 15 amino acids. Germline V lookup: CDR1 SGHKS, CDR2 YYEKEE (reference sequence). Written as DNA, the CDR3 is TGTGCCAGCAGCTTGGTCGCGGCTCAAGGGGAGACCCAGTACTTC. Encoded protein: CASSLVAAQGETQYF.

The table lists this clone with a count of one. V gene TRBV7-2 combines with J gene TRBJ1-6; D remains unclear. The CDR3 totals 14 residues. The germline V gene has CDR1 SGHTA and CDR2 FQGNSA. V shed 2 bases and J shed 6 bases, with 8 bases lying between them. This CDR3 reads CASSLHSANSPLHF. The CDR3 DNA reads as TGTGCCAGCAGCTTACACAGCGCTAATTCACCCCTCCACTTT.

The chain carries TRBV27 and TRBJ2-2; 10 positions match TRBD2. From germline, CDR1 is MNHEY and CDR2 SMNVEV (reference sequence). The CDR3 runs to 16 residues. V was clipped by 5 bases and J by 4 bases; unmatched bases: 7. The CDR3 DNA sequence: TGTGCCAGCAGTCCAGCGGGGGGGCGACGCACCGGGGAGCTGTTTTTT. Amino acid sequence: CASSPAGGRRTGELFF.

This chain links TRBV7-2 with TRBJ2-1; perhaps TRBD2 as D (6 bases). The V end lost 7 bases, the J end lost 0 bases, and 13 bases lay between the germline ends. The CDR3 totals 15 residues. CDR1 and CDR2 (germline): SGHTA, FQGNSA. For the CDR3, the DNA is TGTGCCAGCACCCCGGGGGTAAGCTCCTACAATGAGCAGTTCTTC. The encoded protein is CASTPGVSSYNEQFF. Supplemented by reference TRBV7-2 and TRBJ2-1, the full variable domain reads GAGVSQSPSNKVTEKGKDVELRCDPISGHTALYWYRQSLGQGLEFLIYFQGNSAPDKSGLPSDRFSAERTGGSVSTLTIQRTQQEDSAVYLCASTPGVSSYNEQFFGPGTRLTVL.

This clone was seen only once. The chain links TRBV7-2 to TRBJ1-1; D is uncertain. The CDR3 is made up of 13 amino acids. V dropped 1 base and J dropped 1 base, with 4 bases sitting between them. Germline CDR1 is SGHTA and CDR2 is FQGNSA. The CDR3 region has the DNA TGTGCCAGCAGCTTAGAAGGGAACACTGAAGCTTTCTTT. Translating it yields CASSLEGNTEAFF.